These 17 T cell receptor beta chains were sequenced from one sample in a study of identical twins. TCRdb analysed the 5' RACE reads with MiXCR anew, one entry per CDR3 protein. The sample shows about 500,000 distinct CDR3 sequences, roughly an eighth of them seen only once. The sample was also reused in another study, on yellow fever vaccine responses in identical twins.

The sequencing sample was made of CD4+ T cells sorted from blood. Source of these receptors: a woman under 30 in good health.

The CDR3 loop is CASSPNPDRGGKEQFF. The CDR3, as DNA: TGTGCCAGCAGCCCGAACCCGGACAGGGGGGGGAAAGAGCAGTTCTTC. The rearrangement links TRBV9 to TRBJ2-1, with TRBD1 matching 10 bases. CDR1 is SGDLS, CDR2 YYNGEE, per germline. This CDR3 has 16 amino acids. V lost 4 bases and J lost 10; bases outside the gene matches: 14.

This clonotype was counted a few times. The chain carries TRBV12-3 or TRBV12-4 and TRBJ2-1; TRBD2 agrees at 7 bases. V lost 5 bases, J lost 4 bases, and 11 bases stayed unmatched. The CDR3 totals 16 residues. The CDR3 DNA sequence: TGTGCCAGCAGTGTCCTCGGACTAGGGCATTACAATGAGCAGTTCTTC. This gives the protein CASSVLGLGHYNEQFF.

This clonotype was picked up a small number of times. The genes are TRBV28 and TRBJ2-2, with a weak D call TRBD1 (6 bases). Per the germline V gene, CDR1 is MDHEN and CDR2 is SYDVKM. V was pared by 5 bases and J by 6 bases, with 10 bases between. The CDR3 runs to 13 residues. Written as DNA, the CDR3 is TGTGCCAGCAGTCTCGGACAGCCCGGGGAGCTGTTTTTT. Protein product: CASSLGQPGELFF. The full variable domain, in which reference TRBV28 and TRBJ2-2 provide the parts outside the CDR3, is DVKVTQSSRYLVKRTGEKVFLECVQDMDHENMFWYRQDPGLGLRLIYFSYDVKMKEKGDIPEGYSVSREKKERFSLILESASTNQTSMYLCASSLGQPGELFFGEGSRLTVL.

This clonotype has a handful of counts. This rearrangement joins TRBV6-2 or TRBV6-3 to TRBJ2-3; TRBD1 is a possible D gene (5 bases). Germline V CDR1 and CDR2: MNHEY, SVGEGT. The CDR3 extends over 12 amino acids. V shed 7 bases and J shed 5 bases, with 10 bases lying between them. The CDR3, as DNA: TGTGCCAGCACCGTAAGGGGAGATACGCAGTATTTT. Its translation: CASTVRGDTQYF.

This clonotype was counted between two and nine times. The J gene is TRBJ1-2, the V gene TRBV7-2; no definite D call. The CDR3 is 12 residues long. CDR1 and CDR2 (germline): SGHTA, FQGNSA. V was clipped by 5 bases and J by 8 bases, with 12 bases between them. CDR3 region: CASSIEGPGYTF. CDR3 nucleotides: TGTGCCAGCAGCATTGAGGGCCCAGGCTACACCTTC.

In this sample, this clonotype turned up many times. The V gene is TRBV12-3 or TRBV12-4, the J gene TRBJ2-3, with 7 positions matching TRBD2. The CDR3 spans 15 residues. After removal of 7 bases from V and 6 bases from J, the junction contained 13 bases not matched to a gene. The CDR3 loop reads CASTLGRGRADTQYF. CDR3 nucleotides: TGTGCCAGCACCCTAGGGAGAGGGAGGGCTGATACGCAGTATTTT.

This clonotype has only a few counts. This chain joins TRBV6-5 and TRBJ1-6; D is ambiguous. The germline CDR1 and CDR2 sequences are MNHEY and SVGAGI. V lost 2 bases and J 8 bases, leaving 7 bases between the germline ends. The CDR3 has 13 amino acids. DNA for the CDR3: TGTGCCAGCAGTTACCCTGGGGATTCACCCCTCCACTTT. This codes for CASSYPGDSPLHF.

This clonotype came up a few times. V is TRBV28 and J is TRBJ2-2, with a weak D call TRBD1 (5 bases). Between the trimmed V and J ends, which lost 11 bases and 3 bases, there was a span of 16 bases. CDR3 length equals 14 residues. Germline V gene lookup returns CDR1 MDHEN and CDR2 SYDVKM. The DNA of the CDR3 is TGTGCCGCAATACAAGGGGCGGACACCGGGGAGCTGTTTTTT. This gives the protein CAAIQGADTGELFF.

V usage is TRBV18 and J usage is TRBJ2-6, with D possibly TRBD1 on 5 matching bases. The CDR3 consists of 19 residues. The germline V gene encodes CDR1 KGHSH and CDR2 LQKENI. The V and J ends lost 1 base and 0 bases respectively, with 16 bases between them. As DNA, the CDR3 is TGTGCCAGCTCACCACTCAATTTAGGACATCTCTCTGGGGCCAACGTCCTGACTTTC. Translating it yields CASSPLNLGHLSGANVLTF.

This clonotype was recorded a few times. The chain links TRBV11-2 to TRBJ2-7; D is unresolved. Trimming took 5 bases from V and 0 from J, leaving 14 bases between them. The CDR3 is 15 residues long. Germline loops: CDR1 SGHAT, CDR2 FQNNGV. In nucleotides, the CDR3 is TGTGCCAGCAGCCGCCCCAGCTTGAGCTCCTACGAGCAGTACTTC. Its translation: CASSRPSLSSYEQYF.

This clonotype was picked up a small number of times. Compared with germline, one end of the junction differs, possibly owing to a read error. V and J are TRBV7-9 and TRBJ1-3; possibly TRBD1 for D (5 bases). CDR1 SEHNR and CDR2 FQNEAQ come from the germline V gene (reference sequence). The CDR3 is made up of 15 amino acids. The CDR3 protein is CASSPGLGLGDTIYF. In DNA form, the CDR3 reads TGTGCCAGCAGCCCGGGGTTGGGGCTTGGAGACACCATATATTTT.

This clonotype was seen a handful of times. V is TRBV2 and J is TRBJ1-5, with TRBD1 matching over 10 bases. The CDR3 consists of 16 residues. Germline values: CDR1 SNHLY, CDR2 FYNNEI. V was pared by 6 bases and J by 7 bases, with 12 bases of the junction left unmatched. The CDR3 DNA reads TGTGCCAGCAGCTCTAGCGGGACAGGGGTAGGGCAGCCCCAGCATTTT. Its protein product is CASSSSGTGVGQPQHF. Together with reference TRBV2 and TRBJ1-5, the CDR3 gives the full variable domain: EPEVTQTPSHQVTQMGQEVILRCVPISNHLYFYWYRQILGQKVEFLVSFYNNEISEKSEIFDDQFSVERPDGSNFTLKIRSTKLEDSAMYFCASSSSGTGVGQPQHFGDGTRLSIL.

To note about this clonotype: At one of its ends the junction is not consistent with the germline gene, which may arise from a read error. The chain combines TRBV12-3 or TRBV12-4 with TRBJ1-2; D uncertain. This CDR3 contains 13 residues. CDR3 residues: CASSLSGLDGYTF. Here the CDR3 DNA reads TGCGCCAGCAGTTTATCCGGGTTGGATGGCTACACCTTC.

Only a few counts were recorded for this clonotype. The CDR3 DNA reads TGCGCCAGCAGCTTGGACAGGGCCGCCTCCAGCGAGCAGTACTTC. This codes for CASSLDRAASSEQYF. The V gene is TRBV5-1, the J gene TRBJ2-7; D perhaps matches TRBD1 (6 bases). Trimming removed 0 bases at V and 6 bases at J, with 16 bases between. This CDR3 is built from 15 residues. From germline, CDR1 is SGHRS and CDR2 YFSETQ. The whole variable domain, remainder taken from reference TRBV5-1 and TRBJ2-7, is KAGVTQTPRYLIKTRGQQVTLSCSPISGHRSVSWYQQTPGQGLQFLFEYFSETQRNKGNFPGRFSGRQFSNSRSEMNVSTLELGDSALYLCASSLDRAASSEQYFGPGTRLTVT.

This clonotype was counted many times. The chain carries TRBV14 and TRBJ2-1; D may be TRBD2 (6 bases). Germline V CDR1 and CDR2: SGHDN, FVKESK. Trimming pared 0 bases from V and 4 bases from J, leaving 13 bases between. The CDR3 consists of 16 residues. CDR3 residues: CASSQESGALYNEQFF. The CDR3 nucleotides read TGTGCCAGCAGCCAAGAGTCGGGAGCCTTGTACAATGAGCAGTTCTTC.

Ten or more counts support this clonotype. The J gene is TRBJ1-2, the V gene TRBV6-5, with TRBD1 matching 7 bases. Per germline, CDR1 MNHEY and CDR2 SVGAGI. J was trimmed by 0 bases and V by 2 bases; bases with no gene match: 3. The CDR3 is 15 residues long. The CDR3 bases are TGTGCCAGCAGTTACGGGGGACAGTCTAACTATGGCTACACCTTC. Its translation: CASSYGGQSNYGYTF.

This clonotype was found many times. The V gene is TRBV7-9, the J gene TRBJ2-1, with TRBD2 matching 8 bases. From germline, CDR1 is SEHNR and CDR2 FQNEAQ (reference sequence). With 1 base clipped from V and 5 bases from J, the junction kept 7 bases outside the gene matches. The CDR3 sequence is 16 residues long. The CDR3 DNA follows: TGTGCCAGCAGCTTAGGACCGGGACTAGGTGACAATGAGCAGTTCTTC. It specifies CASSLGPGLGDNEQFF.